This is a list of T cell receptor beta chains from one sample in a study of regulatory T cells in long-lasting Graves disease. TCRdb itself ran the multiplex PCR reads through MiXCR, one entry per CDR3 protein. The sample yields 500,000 or so distinct CDR3 sequences, 14% seen once. These data were likewise used in another study, on T cells in Graves' hyperthyroidism and ophthalmopathy.

The sequences come from peripheral blood mononuclear cells (PBMCs), collected at new diagnosis, from a patient treated with antithyroid drugs. The source of these receptors is a woman in her forties or fifties with Graves disease. CDR3s include the opening cysteine and the closing phenylalanine or tryptophan. A D gene is named only where the DNA matches it firmly. Clone size is given for some rows only: seen once, a few or many times, or a class if the clone is expanded.

D	V	size	J	DNA	CDR3
TRBD1	TRBV5-6	-	TRBJ1-2	TGTGCCAGCAGTATCGACAGGGTTAACTATGGCTACACCTTC	CASSIDRVNYGYTF
TRBD1	TRBV30	many	TRBJ2-1	TGTGCCTGGAGTGTACAGGGGTACAATGAGCAGTTCTTC	CAWSVQGYNEQFF
-	TRBV3-1	many	TRBJ2-5	TGTGCCAGCAGCCAAGATAGTTGGGCGGTCCAAGAGACCCAGTACTTC	CASSQDSWAVQETQYF
-	TRBV18	few	TRBJ2-1	TGTGCCAGCTCACCATCGGGGGTTGCATTTCCCTACAATGAGCAGTTCTTC	CASSPSGVAFPYNEQFF
-	TRBV2	-	TRBJ2-2	TGTGCCAGCAGTGAGGTAGCGGCGACGAACACCGGGGAGCTGTTTTTT	CASSEVAATNTGELFF
-	TRBV7-9	many	TRBJ2-3	TGTGCCAGCAGCCACGTGAGGGTAGCGGGCACAGATACGCAGTATTTT	CASSHVRVAGTDTQYF
-	TRBV18	-	TRBJ2-5	TGTGCCAGCTCCTTCAACCAGGGATCCCAAGAGACCCAGTACTTC	CASSFNQGSQETQYF
-	TRBV7-9	-	TRBJ1-6	TGTGCCAGCAGCTCAGAGGGTTCACCCCTCCACTTT	CASSSEGSPLHF
TRBD1	TRBV25-1	many	TRBJ1-1	TGTGCCAGCACCTCTAGGGAGACAGGGGGCCGGTTGAACACTGAAGCTTTCTTT	CASTSRETGGRLNTEAFF
-	TRBV30	many	TRBJ1-1	TGTGCCTGGAGTGTATACAGGGCGAACACTGAAGCTTTCTTT	CAWSVYRANTEAFF
TRBD2	TRBV28	-	TRBJ2-7	TGTGCCAGCAGTCCCAGGGTGGGGCGGGAGGGGACCTACGAGCAGTACTTC	CASSPRVGREGTYEQYF
-	TRBV28	few	TRBJ2-7	TGTGCCAGCACGGAGGGCTCCTACGAGCAGTACTTC	CASTEGSYEQYF
-	TRBV10-3	many	TRBJ2-7	TGTGCCATCAGCCGGGACACCGTTACCTACGAGCAGTACTTC	CAISRDTVTYEQYF
TRBD1	TRBV7-8	many	TRBJ2-7	TGTGCCAGCAGCCATACGTCGTTTAAAGACAGGGGCACCACCTACGAGCAGTACTTC	CASSHTSFKDRGTTYEQYF
-	TRBV28	many	TRBJ2-5	TGTGCCAGCAGTTCGCGTGCGGACCAAGAGACCCAGTACTTC	CASSSRADQETQYF
-	TRBV2	many	TRBJ1-2	TGTGCCAGCAAACAAGACAGCTCGTCGAACTATGGCTACACCTTC	CASKQDSSSNYGYTF
TRBD2	TRBV24-1	-	TRBJ2-1	TGTGCCACCAGTGACCCCCAACTAGCGGGAGGGCCTCGTGAGCAGTTCTTC	CATSDPQLAGGPREQFF
-	TRBV5-1	few	TRBJ2-1	TGCGCCAGCAGCTTGGTTCTAGCCCCAGCCCACAATGAGCAGTTCTTC	CASSLVLAPAHNEQFF
TRBD1	TRBV5-1	-	TRBJ1-4	TGCGCCAGCAGCTCGGGACAGACAACTAATGAAAAACTGTTTTTT	CASSSGQTTNEKLFF
TRBD2	TRBV2	many	TRBJ2-3	TGTGCCAGCAGACGCATCCCTCTAGCGGCCACAGATACGCAGTATTTT	CASRRIPLAATDTQYF
-	TRBV5-1	-	TRBJ1-5	TGCGCCAGCAGCAATAAATATAGCAATCAGCCCCAGCATTTT	CASSNKYSNQPQHF
-	TRBV7-9	many	TRBJ2-5	TGTGCCAGCAGCTGGGGCATCGGGAGCACTGACGGAGAGACCCAGTACTTC	CASSWGIGSTDGETQYF
-	TRBV24-1	few	TRBJ1-1	TGTGCCACCAGTGATTTGCACAGGGTATGGACTGAAGCTTTCTTT	CATSDLHRVWTEAFF
TRBD1	TRBV7-9	-	TRBJ1-1	TGTGCCAGCAGCCAGGAGGGACAGCTAGAAGCTTTCTTT	CASSQEGQLEAFF
-	TRBV11-2	few	TRBJ2-2	TGTGCCAGCAGCTTGGAACTAGTTCGTGACACCGGGGAGCTGTTTTTT	CASSLELVRDTGELFF
-	TRBV29-1	-	TRBJ2-1	TGCAGCGTTGCCCCAGGGTCCTACAATGAGCAGTTCTTC	CSVAPGSYNEQFF
TRBD1	TRBV10-3	many	TRBJ2-4	TGTGCCATCAGTGAGGGGACAGCGAACATTCAGTACTTC	CAISEGTANIQYF
TRBD2	TRBV30	-	TRBJ2-3	TGTGCCTGGGGAACGGGAGGGCCGGGAACAGATACGCAGTATTTT	CAWGTGGPGTDTQYF
-	TRBV6-1	many	TRBJ2-7	TGTGCCAGCAGCTCTGTGGGGCAAAGGTACGAGCAGTACTTC	CASSSVGQRYEQYF
TRBD2	TRBV28	many	TRBJ2-1	TGTGCCAGCAGCGCGGGGACTAGCGGTCGCTACAATGAGCAGTTCTTC	CASSAGTSGRYNEQFF
-	TRBV6-5	many	TRBJ2-1	TGTGCCAGCAGTTATTCGGATTTATTTGAGCAGTTCTTC	CASSYSDLFEQFF
TRBD1	TRBV7-8	many	TRBJ2-7	TGTGCCAGCAGCTTCCGGGACAGGAGCTCCTACGAGCAGTACTTC	CASSFRDRSSYEQYF
-	TRBV7-2	many	TRBJ2-5	TGTGCCAGCCCAATCGGCACAGGGAGTGTATTGGAGACCCAGTACTTC	CASPIGTGSVLETQYF
-	TRBV27	many	TRBJ2-1	TGTGCCAGCAGCTTAAGTCAATACAATGAGCAGTTCTTC	CASSLSQYNEQFF
TRBD1	TRBV7-9	-	TRBJ2-1	TGTGCCAGCGGCAGTCCCCCGGGACAGGGATACAATGAGCAGTTCTTC	CASGSPPGQGYNEQFF
-	TRBV24-1	-	TRBJ1-5	TGTGCCACCTCCGGTTTGGCTAGCAATCAGCCCCAGCATTTT	CATSGLASNQPQHF
TRBD2	TRBV4-1	few	TRBJ2-1	TGCGCCAGCAGCCAAGGGGGACTAGCCACTTATGAGCAGTTCTTC	CASSQGGLATYEQFF
TRBD1	TRBV2	many	TRBJ1-5	TGTGCCAGCAGCCCTCAGGGGGGAGTGAACAATCAGCCCCAGCATTTT	CASSPQGGVNNQPQHF
TRBD2	TRBV27	many	TRBJ2-7	TGTGCCAGCAGTTTCACTAGCGGGAGTGATGGCGAGCAGTACTTC	CASSFTSGSDGEQYF